The 16 T cell receptor beta chains reported below all come from one sample, sequenced in a study of regulatory T cells in long-lasting Graves disease. Regarding time point: newly diagnosed GD, antithyroid drugs for less than 3 months. PBMC-extracted RNA yielded the TCR library. Relying on iRepertoire HTBI primers and Arm-PCR of CDR3 regions, the team built TCR beta libraries. From the multiplex PCR reads, TCRdb called clonotypes with MiXCR, one entry per CDR3 protein. The sample consists of around 400,000 distinct CDR3 sequences, approximately 15% of them appearing once. These data also featured in a second study, about T cells in Graves' hyperthyroidism and ophthalmopathy.

Source: peripheral blood mononuclear cells (PBMCs), taken at new diagnosis, from a patient treated with antithyroid drugs. These receptors all stem from a woman in her thirties or forties with Graves disease.

This clonotype was recorded at least ten times. The chain employs TRBV6-5 and TRBJ2-7, with D possibly TRBD2 on 6 matching bases. The CDR3 is 14 amino acids. Deletions cut 2 bases from V and 2 bases from J, with 10 bases between. The germline V gene has CDR1 MNHEY and CDR2 SVGAGI. The CDR3 DNA sequence: TGTGCCAGCAGTTACGGGACTGGACCCTACGAGCAGTACTTC. Translation gives CASSYGTGPYEQYF.

This chain uses TRBV6-1 with TRBJ2-1, with D maybe TRBD2 (6 bases). CDR1 MNHNS and CDR2 SASEGT come from the germline V gene. Trimming cost V 11 bases and J 9 bases, with 20 bases left between them. The CDR3 has 13 residues. The CDR3 spells CAGNPGGPAEQFF. Written as DNA, the CDR3 is TGTGCCGGCAATCCCGGGGGACCCGCTGAGCAGTTCTTC.

The gene calls are TRBV4-1 and TRBJ1-4; D is unresolved. V was shortened by 4 bases and J by 5 bases, with 11 bases between the two germline ends. This CDR3 is built from 14 residues. Germline V gene sequence: CDR1 MGHRA, CDR2 YSYEKL. CDR3 DNA sequence: TGCGCCAGCAGCCTGGGGTCGGAGAATGAAAAACTGTTTTTT. It yields the protein CASSLGSENEKLFF.

The table lists this clonotype with many counts. This chain links TRBV2 with TRBJ2-2; D is unclear. Trimming shortened V by 2 bases and J by 4 bases, and 11 bases separated the two germline ends. This CDR3 is 15 amino acids long. Germline V gene sequence: CDR1 SNHLY, CDR2 FYNNEI. As DNA, the CDR3 is TGTGCCAGCAGTGAAACTATCTCAATCACCGGGGAGCTGTTTTTT. Translated: CASSETISITGELFF.

Many counts were recorded for this clonotype. V usage is TRBV2 and J usage is TRBJ1-1; tentatively, D is TRBD1 (6 bases). V lost 6 bases and J lost 1, with 9 bases in between. The CDR3 length is 13 residues. CDR1 and CDR2 (germline): SNHLY, FYNNEI. CDR3 loop: CASRADRNTEAFF. The CDR3 DNA follows: TGTGCCAGCAGGGCGGACAGGAACACTGAAGCTTTCTTT. Full variable domain (missing parts from reference TRBV2 and TRBJ1-1): EPEVTQTPSHQVTQMGQEVILRCVPISNHLYFYWYRQILGQKVEFLVSFYNNEISEKSEIFDDQFSVERPDGSNFTLKIRSTKLEDSAMYFCASRADRNTEAFFGQGTRLTVV.

V and J are TRBV7-2 and TRBJ2-2, with 7 bases that match TRBD2. CDR1 and CDR2 from the germline V gene are SGHTA and FQGNSA. V shed 3 bases, J shed 6 bases, and the junction held 4 bases outside the gene matches. This CDR3 has 14 residues. The CDR3 nucleotides read TGTGCCAGCAGCTTCGGGACTACCGCCGGGGAGCTGTTTTTT. Translated: CASSFGTTAGELFF.

This clonotype has only a few counts. The chain uses TRBV20-1 and TRBJ1-1; D might be TRBD1 (6 bases). V was trimmed by 8 bases and J by 0 bases, leaving 13 bases between them. The CDR3 runs 13 residues. Germline CDR1 and CDR2: DFQATT and SNEGSKA (reference sequence). The DNA of the CDR3 is TGCAGTCCTATGAGGGGGGTGAACACTGAAGCTTTCTTT. The encoded protein is CSPMRGVNTEAFF.

This clonotype came up a few times. The chain joins TRBV6-2 or TRBV6-3 to TRBJ2-1, with D tentatively TRBD2 (5 bases). CDR1 is MNHEY, CDR2 SVGEGT, per germline. V shed 5 bases and J shed 12 bases, with 20 bases lying between them. The CDR3 has 14 residues. CDR3 region: CASSEVSEDWTQFF. The CDR3 DNA sequence: TGTGCCAGCAGTGAAGTGTCGGAGGACTGGACGCAGTTCTTC.

The rearrangement links TRBV4-2 to TRBJ2-1, with no clear D. The CDR3 totals 14 residues. V lost 0 bases and J lost 4, with 7 bases in between. Germline CDR1 reads LGHNA; CDR2 reads YNFKEQ. CDR3 sequence: CASSQDLAYNEQFF. The CDR3 coding sequence is TGTGCCAGCAGCCAAGATCTCGCGTACAATGAGCAGTTCTTC.

V is TRBV20-1 and J is TRBJ1-1; 9 positions agree with TRBD1. V gave up 4 bases and J gave up 3 bases; unmatched junction bases: 3. The germline gives CDR1 DFQATT, CDR2 SNEGSKA (reference sequence). This CDR3 region has 13 residues. CDR3 loop: CSATTGGDTEAFF. Here the CDR3 DNA reads TGCAGTGCTACCACAGGGGGCGACACTGAAGCTTTCTTT.

Ten or more counts support this clonotype. The DNA of the CDR3 is TGTGCCAGCAGCGTAGAGGGACTAGCTAATTGGGAGACCCAGTACTTC. Protein product: CASSVEGLANWETQYF. This chain links TRBV9 with TRBJ2-5; 9 positions match TRBD2. The V segment lost 0 bases and the J segment 5 bases; nucleotides outside the gene matches: 8. The CDR3 sequence is 16 residues long. CDR1 and CDR2 (germline): SGDLS, YYNGEE.

This clonotype was recorded many times. The rearrangement joins TRBV20-1 to TRBJ1-2; TRBD1 matches at 10 bases. The CDR3 is made up of 15 amino acids. The V gene end was trimmed by 6 bases and the J gene end by 4 bases; junction bases not matched to a gene: 11. Germline assignment: CDR1 DFQATT and CDR2 SNEGSKA (reference sequence). CDR3 region: CSAIGTGVMGYGYTF. The CDR3 nucleotides are TGCAGTGCCATAGGGACAGGGGTTATGGGCTATGGCTACACCTTC.

This clonotype was observed a few times. The chain couples TRBV6-5 to TRBJ1-5; tentative D call: TRBD1 (5 bases). V lost 2 bases and J 8 bases, leaving 10 bases between the germline ends. The CDR3 totals 13 residues. Per germline, CDR1 MNHEY and CDR2 SVGAGI. Here the CDR3 reads CASSYGGGEPQHF. CDR3 coding DNA: TGTGCCAGCAGTTACGGGGGGGGAGAGCCCCAGCATTTT.

The table lists this clonotype with many counts. This sequence joins TRBV28 and TRBJ2-1; D is perhaps TRBD2 (5 bases). V lost 6 bases and J 5 bases, leaving 20 bases between the germline ends. The CDR3 totals 16 residues. Germline values: CDR1 MDHEN, CDR2 SYDVKM. The CDR3 bases are TGTGCCAGCAGCCGATACCAGACTATATCCAACAATGAGCAGTTCTTC. Translating it yields CASSRYQTISNNEQFF. Combining the CDR3 with reference TRBV28 and TRBJ2-1 gives the whole variable domain DVKVTQSSRYLVKRTGEKVFLECVQDMDHENMFWYRQDPGLGLRLIYFSYDVKMKEKGDIPEGYSVSREKKERFSLILESASTNQTSMYLCASSRYQTISNNEQFFGPGTRLTVL.

This clonotype was found many times. The genes are TRBV27 and TRBJ2-3; the match to TRBD2 covers 7 bases. Germline CDR1 reads MNHEY; CDR2 reads SMNVEV (reference sequence). The J segment lost 2 bases and the V segment lost 6 bases, leaving 11 bases of the junction unmatched. The CDR3 has 16 residues. CDR3 nucleotides: TGTGCCAGCAGCCGGGGAGGGTCCCTGATCACAGATACGCAGTATTTT. It specifies CASSRGGSLITDTQYF.

At least ten counts were recorded for this clonotype. V and J are TRBV30 and TRBJ2-1; D gene ambiguous. This CDR3 is built from 12 residues. The ends were cut back, 5 bases at V and 1 base at J, with 6 bases in the middle. CDR1 is GTSNPN, CDR2 SVGIG, per germline (reference sequence). CDR3 residues: CAWLESYNEQFF. The CDR3 DNA sequence: TGTGCCTGGTTAGAGTCCTACAATGAGCAGTTCTTC.